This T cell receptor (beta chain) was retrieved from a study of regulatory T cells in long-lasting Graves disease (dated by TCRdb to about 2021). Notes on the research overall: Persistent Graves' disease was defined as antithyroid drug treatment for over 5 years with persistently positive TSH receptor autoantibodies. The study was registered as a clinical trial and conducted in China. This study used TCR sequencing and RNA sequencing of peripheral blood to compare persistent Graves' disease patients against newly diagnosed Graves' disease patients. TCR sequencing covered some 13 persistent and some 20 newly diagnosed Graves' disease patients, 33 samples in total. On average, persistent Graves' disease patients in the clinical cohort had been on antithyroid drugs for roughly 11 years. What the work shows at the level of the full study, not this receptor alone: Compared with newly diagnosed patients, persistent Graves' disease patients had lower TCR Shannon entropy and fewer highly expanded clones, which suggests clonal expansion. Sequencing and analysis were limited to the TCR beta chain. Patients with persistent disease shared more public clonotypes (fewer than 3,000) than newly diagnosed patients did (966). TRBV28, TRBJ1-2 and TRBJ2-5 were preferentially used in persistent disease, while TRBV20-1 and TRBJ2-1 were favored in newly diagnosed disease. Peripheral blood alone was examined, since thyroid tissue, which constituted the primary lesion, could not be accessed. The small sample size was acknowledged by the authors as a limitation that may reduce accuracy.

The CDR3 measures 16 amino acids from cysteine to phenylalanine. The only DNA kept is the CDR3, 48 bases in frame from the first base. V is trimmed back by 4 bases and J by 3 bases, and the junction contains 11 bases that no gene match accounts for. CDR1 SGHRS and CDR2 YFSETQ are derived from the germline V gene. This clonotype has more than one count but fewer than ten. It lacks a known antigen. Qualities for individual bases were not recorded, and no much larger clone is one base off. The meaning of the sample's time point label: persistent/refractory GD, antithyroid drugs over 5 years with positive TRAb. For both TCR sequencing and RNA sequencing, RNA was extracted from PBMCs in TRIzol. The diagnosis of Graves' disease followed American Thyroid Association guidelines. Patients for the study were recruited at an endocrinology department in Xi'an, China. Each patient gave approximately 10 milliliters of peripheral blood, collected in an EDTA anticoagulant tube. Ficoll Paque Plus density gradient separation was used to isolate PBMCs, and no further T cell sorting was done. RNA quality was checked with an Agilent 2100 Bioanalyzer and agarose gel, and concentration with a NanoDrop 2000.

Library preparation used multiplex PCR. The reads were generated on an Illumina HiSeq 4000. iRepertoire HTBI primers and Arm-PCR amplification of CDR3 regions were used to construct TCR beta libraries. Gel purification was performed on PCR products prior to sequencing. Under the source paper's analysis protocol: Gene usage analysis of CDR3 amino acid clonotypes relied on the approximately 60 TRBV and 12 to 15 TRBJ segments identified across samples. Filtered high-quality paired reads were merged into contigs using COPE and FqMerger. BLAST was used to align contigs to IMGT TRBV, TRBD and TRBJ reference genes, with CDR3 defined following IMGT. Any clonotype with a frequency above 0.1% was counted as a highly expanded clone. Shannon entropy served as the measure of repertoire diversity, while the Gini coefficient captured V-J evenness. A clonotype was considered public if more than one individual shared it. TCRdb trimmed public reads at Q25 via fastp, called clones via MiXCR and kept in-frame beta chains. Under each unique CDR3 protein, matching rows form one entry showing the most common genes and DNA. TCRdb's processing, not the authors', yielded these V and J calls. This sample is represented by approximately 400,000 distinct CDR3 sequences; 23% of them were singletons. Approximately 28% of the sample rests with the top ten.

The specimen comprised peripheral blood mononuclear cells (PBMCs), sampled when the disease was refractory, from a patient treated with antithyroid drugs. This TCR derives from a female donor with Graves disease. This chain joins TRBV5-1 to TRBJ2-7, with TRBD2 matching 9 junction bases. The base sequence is TGCGCCAGCAGCCCCATGGCAGCGGGGGGTATCTACGAGCAGTACTTC. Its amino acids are CASSPMAAGGIYEQYF. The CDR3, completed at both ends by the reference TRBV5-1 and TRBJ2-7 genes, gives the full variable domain KAGVTQTPRYLIKTRGQQVTLSCSPISGHRSVSWYQQTPGQGLQFLFEYFSETQRNKGNFPGRFSGRQFSNSRSEMNVSTLELGDSALYLCASSPMAAGGIYEQYFGPGTRLTVT.